This TCR beta chain was identified during a study of control samples from healthy donors and cancer patients. The method was immunoSEQ multiplex PCR; TCRdb's version includes in-frame clones alone and lacks a portion of them. The data contain 200,000 to 250,000 clones, 85% to 95% of them singletons. Looked up from germline, CDR1 is MGHRA and CDR2 is YSYEKL. V was clipped by 1 base and J by 3 bases, with 18 bases between them. CDR3 length equals 17 residues. The chain has TRBV4-1 and TRBJ1-1; D might be TRBD1 (6 bases). This receptor was identified in a man aged 45-65 years in good health. Sample: blood. CDR3 loop: CASSQATGGVGDTEAFF. The CDR3 DNA is TGCGCCAGCAGCCAAGCGACGGGGGGCGTCGGAGACACTGAAGCTTTCTTT.